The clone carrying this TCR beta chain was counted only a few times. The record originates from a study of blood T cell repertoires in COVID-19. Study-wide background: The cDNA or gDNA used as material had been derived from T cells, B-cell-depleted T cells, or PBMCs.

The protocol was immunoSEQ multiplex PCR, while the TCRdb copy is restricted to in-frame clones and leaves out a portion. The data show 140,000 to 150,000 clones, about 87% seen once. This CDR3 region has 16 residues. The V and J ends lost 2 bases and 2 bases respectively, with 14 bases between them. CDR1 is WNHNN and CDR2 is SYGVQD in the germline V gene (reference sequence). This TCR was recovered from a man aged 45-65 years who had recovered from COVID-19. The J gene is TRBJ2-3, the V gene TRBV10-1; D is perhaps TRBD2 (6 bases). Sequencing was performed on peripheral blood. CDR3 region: CASSETGAGITDTQYF. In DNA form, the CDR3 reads TGCGCCAGCAGTGAGACGGGCGCGGGAATCACAGATACGCAGTATTTT.